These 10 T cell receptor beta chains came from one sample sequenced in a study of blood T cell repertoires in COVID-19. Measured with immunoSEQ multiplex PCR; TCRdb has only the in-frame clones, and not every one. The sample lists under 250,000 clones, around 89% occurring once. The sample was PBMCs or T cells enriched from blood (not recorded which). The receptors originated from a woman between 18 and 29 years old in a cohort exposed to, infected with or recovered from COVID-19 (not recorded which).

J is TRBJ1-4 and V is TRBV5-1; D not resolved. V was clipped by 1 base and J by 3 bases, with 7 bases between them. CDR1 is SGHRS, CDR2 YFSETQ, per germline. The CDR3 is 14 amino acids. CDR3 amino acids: CASSLSGANEKLFF. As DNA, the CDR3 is TGCGCCAGCAGCTTGTCCGGGGCTAATGAAAAACTGTTTTTT.

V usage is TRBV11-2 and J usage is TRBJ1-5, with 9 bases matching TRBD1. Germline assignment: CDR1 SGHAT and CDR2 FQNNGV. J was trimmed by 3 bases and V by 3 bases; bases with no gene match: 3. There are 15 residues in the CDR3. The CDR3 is CASSFGTGLNQPQHF. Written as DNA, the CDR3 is TGTGCCAGCAGCTTTGGGACAGGGCTCAATCAGCCCCAGCATTTT.

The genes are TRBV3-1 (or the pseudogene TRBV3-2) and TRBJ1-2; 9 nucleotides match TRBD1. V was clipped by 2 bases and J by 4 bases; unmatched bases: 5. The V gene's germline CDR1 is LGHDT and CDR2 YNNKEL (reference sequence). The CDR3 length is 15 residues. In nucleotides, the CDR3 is TGTGCCAGCAGCCAATGGGACAGGGTAACCTATGGCTACACCTTC. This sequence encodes CASSQWDRVTYGYTF.

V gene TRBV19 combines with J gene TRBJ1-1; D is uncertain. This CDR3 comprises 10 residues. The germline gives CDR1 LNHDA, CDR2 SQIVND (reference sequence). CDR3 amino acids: CGCGYTEAFF. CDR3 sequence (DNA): TGTGGCTGCGGGTACACTGAAGCTTTCTTT.

The CDR3: CASSVGLAADNEQFF. The CDR3 region has the DNA TGTGCCAGCAGCGTAGGGTTAGCGGCCGACAATGAGCAGTTCTTC. The chain combines TRBV9 with TRBJ2-1; D is possibly TRBD2 (6 bases). Germline loops: CDR1 SGDLS, CDR2 YYNGEE. This CDR3 is built from 15 residues. V gave up 0 bases and J gave up 5 bases, with 12 bases separating them.

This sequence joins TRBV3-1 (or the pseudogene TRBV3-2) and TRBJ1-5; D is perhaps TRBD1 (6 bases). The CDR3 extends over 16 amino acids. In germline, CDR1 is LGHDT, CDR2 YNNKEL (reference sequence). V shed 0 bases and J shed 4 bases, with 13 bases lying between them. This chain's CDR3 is CASSQELGGGNQPQHF. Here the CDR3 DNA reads TGTGCCAGCAGCCAAGAGTTGGGAGGGGGGAATCAGCCCCAGCATTTT.

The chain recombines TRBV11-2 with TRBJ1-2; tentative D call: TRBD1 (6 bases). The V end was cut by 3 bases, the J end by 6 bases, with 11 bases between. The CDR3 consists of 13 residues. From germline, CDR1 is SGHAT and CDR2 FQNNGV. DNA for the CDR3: TGTGCCAGCAGCTTCGGGGGGGCCGATGGCTACACCTTC. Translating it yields CASSFGGADGYTF.

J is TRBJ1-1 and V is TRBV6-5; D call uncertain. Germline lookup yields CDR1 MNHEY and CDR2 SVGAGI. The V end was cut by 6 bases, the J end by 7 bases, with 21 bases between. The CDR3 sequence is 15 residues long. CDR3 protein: CASSSYEVYVGEAFF. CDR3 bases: TGTGCCAGCAGCTCTTACGAGGTTTACGTCGGTGAAGCTTTCTTT.

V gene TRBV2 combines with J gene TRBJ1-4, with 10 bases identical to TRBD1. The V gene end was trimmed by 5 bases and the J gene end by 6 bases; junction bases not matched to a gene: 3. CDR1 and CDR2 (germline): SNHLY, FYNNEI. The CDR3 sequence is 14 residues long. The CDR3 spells CASSWGTGDEKLFF. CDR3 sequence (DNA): TGTGCCAGCAGTTGGGGGACAGGGGATGAAAAACTGTTTTTT.

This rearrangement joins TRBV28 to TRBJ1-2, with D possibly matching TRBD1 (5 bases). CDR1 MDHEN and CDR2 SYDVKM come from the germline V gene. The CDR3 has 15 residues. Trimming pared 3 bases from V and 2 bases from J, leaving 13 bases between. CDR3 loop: CASSFPPRGNYGYTF. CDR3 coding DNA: TGTGCCAGCAGTTTCCCCCCCCGGGGGAACTATGGCTACACCTTC.